These 10 T cell receptor beta chains originate from one sample sequenced in a study of blood T cell repertoires in COVID-19 (dated by TCRdb to 2019 to 2021). The library was produced with the immunoSEQ multiplex PCR assay. The source is immuneACCESS, and TCRdb retained only in-frame sequences with V and J called. Part of the clones is not carried over; for the studies checked, unresolved V genes explain less than half of this, and the remainder is unexplained. Recorded for this sample are about 200,000 clones; about 84% of them occurred a single time. 7.4% of the sample comes from the top ten. The material sequenced was PBMCs or T cells enriched from blood (not recorded which). The source of these receptors is a woman aged 40 to 49 with acute COVID-19.

The genes are TRBV25-1 and TRBJ1-4, with a possible D match to TRBD1 (5 bases). The CDR3 runs to 15 residues. V was cut by 2 bases and J by 1 base, with 8 bases left in between. The germline V gene has CDR1 MGHDK and CDR2 SYGVNS. For the CDR3, the DNA is TGTGCCAGCAGTGAACCCAGGGAAACTAATGAAAAACTGTTTTTT. Protein product: CASSEPRETNEKLFF.

A note on this clone: The sample has other DNA sequences that encode this CDR3 too. The rearrangement joins TRBV9 to TRBJ2-2; 8 bases agree with TRBD2. Germline CDR1 SGDLS, CDR2 YYNGEE. This CDR3 contains 13 residues. V gave up 4 bases and J gave up 5 bases; unmatched junction bases: 1. The CDR3 sequence is CASSKRETGELFF. In DNA, the CDR3 is TGTGCCAGCAGCAAGCGGGAGACCGGGGAGCTGTTTTTT. Combining the CDR3 with reference TRBV9 and TRBJ2-2 gives the whole variable domain DSGVTQTPKHLITATGQRVTLRCSPRSGDLSVYWYQQSLDQGLQFLIQYYNGEERAKGNILERFSAQQFPDLHSELNLSSLELGDSALYFCASSKRETGELFFGEGSRLTVL.

This rearrangement joins TRBV6-1 to TRBJ1-1; D not certain. Deletions cut 2 bases from V and 14 bases from J, with 18 bases between. The CDR3 sequence is 13 residues long. CDR1 is MNHNS, CDR2 SASEGT, per germline. This CDR3 reads CASSETRPRGEFF. CDR3 nucleotides: TGTGCCAGCAGTGAAACCCGGCCTCGAGGAGAATTCTTT.

CDR3 in DNA: TGTGCCTGGAGGAGTCAGGTTAACACTGAAGCTTTCTTT. Residues: CAWRSQVNTEAFF. J is TRBJ1-1 and V is TRBV30; D is unclear. Germline values: CDR1 GTSNPN, CDR2 SVGIG (reference sequence). The CDR3 loop spans 13 amino acids. V was trimmed by 3 bases and J by 2 bases, leaving 10 bases between them.

This clone is a singleton in its sample. The chain couples TRBV5-1 to TRBJ2-2; no reliable D call. This CDR3 is built from 19 residues. Looked up from germline, CDR1 is SGHRS and CDR2 is YFSETQ. V lost 0 bases and J 6 bases, leaving 24 bases between the germline ends. CDR3 DNA: TGCGCCAGCAGCTTGGGTAATTCGTGGCTAGTGTCGAGCTCCGGGGAGCTGTTTTTT. Protein sequence: CASSLGNSWLVSSSGELFF.

The chain combines TRBV5-4 with TRBJ1-6; 9 bases are shared with TRBD1. The V and J ends lost 0 bases and 11 bases, in that order; junction bases with no gene match: 6. CDR3 length: 15 amino acids. Per the germline V gene, CDR1 is SGHNT and CDR2 is YYREEE (reference sequence). This CDR3 reads CASSLAGQGITPLHF. The CDR3 DNA is TGTGCCAGCAGCTTGGCTGGACAGGGGATAACACCCCTCCACTTT. Filled out from reference TRBV5-4 and TRBJ1-6, the complete variable domain reads ETGVTQSPTHLIKTRGQQVTLRCSSQSGHNTVSWYQQALGQGPQFIFQYYREEENGRGNFPPRFSGLQFPNYSSELNVNALELDDSALYLCASSLAGQGITPLHFGNGTRLTVT.

This chain joins TRBV27 and TRBJ1-3; 7 positions match TRBD1. CDR3 length: 18 residues. CDR1 and CDR2 from the germline V gene are MNHEY and SMNVEV (reference sequence). The junction had 15 bases not matched to a gene; V was cut back by 5 bases and J by 2 bases. In DNA form, the CDR3 reads TGTGCCAGCAGTCCCACGGGACAGACTTATCCCCCTGGAAACACCATATATTTT. Its translation: CASSPTGQTYPPGNTIYF.

This clone showed up just a few times. CDR3: CASSARLNTGELFF. The CDR3 DNA reads as TGTGCCAGCAGCGCGCGTCTTAACACCGGGGAGCTGTTTTTT. This chain uses TRBV7-2 with TRBJ2-2, with no clear D. The CDR3 totals 14 residues. V was pared by 5 bases and J by 2 bases, with 9 bases between. The germline CDR1 and CDR2 sequences are SGHTA and FQGNSA.

The table lists this clone with a few counts. V gene TRBV27 combines with J gene TRBJ2-1; D unresolved. Deletions cut 3 bases from V and 0 bases from J, with 6 bases between. Germline V lookup: CDR1 MNHEY, CDR2 SMNVEV (reference sequence). The CDR3 length is 14 residues. The CDR3 DNA is TGTGCCAGCAGTTTCGGTTCCTCCTACAATGAGCAGTTCTTC. This sequence encodes CASSFGSSYNEQFF.

The chain carries TRBV7-2 and TRBJ2-7; 12 bases are a match to TRBD2. Losses at the gene ends were 3 bases for V and 4 bases for J; bases not matched to a gene: 4. Germline V lookup: CDR1 SGHTA, CDR2 FQGNSA. The CDR3 contains 15 residues. CDR3 coding DNA: TGTGCCAGCAGCTTTGGGACTAGCGGGCGATACGAGCAGTACTTC. This translates into CASSFGTSGRYEQYF.